The 32 T cell receptor beta chains below all came from one sample that was sequenced in a study of T-cell memory formation after mild COVID-19. TCRdb passed the 5' RACE reads through MiXCR, listing each CDR3 protein once. The sample shows over 70,000 distinct CDR3 sequences, 10% to 15% of them seen only once. The sample taken for sequencing was PBMCs or a T cell subset sorted from them (not recorded which). These receptors came from an adult woman who had mild COVID-19 (a few samples of this study predate the infection). Cell type and time point are not known.

This clonotype was counted a few times. The V call is TRBV20-1, the J call TRBJ2-1, with 9 bases lining up with TRBD1. In germline, CDR1 is DFQATT, CDR2 SNEGSKA (reference sequence). Trimming removed 5 bases from V and 4 bases from J; junction bases left unmatched: 9. The CDR3 sequence is 15 residues long. The CDR3 loop is CSADPGTGYYNEQFF. The CDR3, as DNA: TGCAGTGCTGATCCCGGGACAGGGTATTACAATGAGCAGTTCTTC.

The V and J genes are TRBV7-7 and TRBJ2-1, with 11 bases fitting TRBD2. CDR1 is SSHAT and CDR2 is FNYEAQ in the germline V gene (reference sequence). CDR3 length: 15 residues. V shed 0 bases, J shed 8 bases, and the junction held 3 bases outside the gene matches. CDR3 protein: CASSLASGGAHEQFF. DNA for the CDR3: TGTGCCAGCAGCTTAGCTAGCGGGGGGGCGCATGAGCAGTTCTTC.

This clonotype was observed a few times. The V gene is TRBV9, the J gene TRBJ2-1; a possible D gene is TRBD2 (6 bases). Germline loops: CDR1 SGDLS, CDR2 YYNGEE. The CDR3 covers 15 residues. The V end was cut by 2 bases, the J end by 10 bases, with 19 bases between. Here the CDR3 reads CASSVATSPSKEQFF. The CDR3 DNA sequence: TGTGCCAGCAGCGTTGCCACTAGCCCCTCCAAGGAGCAGTTCTTC.

The sample holds many counts of this clonotype. The V and J genes are TRBV15 and TRBJ2-1; 9 nucleotides align to TRBD2. The CDR3 is made up of 17 amino acids. CDR1 LNHNV and CDR2 YYDKDF come from the germline V gene (reference sequence). V gave up 6 bases and J gave up 3 bases; unmatched junction bases: 12. The CDR3 here is CATRLDILAGDYNEQFF. CDR3 DNA: TGTGCCACCAGGTTGGACATATTAGCGGGAGACTACAATGAGCAGTTCTTC.

This clonotype turned up a few times. This chain joins TRBV9 and TRBJ1-1; 7 nucleotides line up with TRBD1. Germline values: CDR1 SGDLS, CDR2 YYNGEE. CDR3 length: 13 amino acids. V lost 5 bases to trimming and J lost 4 bases; unmatched junction nucleotides: 5. CDR3 nucleotide sequence: TGTGCCAGCAGTACAGGGGAGGCCACTGAAGCTTTCTTT. Protein product: CASSTGEATEAFF.

This clonotype was found a few times. The rearrangement joins TRBV4-1 to TRBJ2-3, with D uncertain. The V end was cut by 0 bases, the J end by 0 bases, with 10 bases between. CDR3 length: 16 residues. Germline CDR1 MGHRA, CDR2 YSYEKL. The CDR3 coding sequence is TGCGCCAGCAGCCAAGAGGGCAGGCCTAGCACAGATACGCAGTATTTT. Its protein product is CASSQEGRPSTDTQYF.

This chain uses TRBV29-1 with TRBJ2-5, with 8 bases matching TRBD1. J was trimmed by 2 bases and V by 3 bases; bases with no gene match: 5. The CDR3 has 14 amino acids. Per germline, CDR1 SQVTM and CDR2 ANQGSEA. The CDR3 spells CSVESDREQETQYF. As DNA, the CDR3 is TGCAGCGTTGAGTCGGACAGGGAGCAAGAGACCCAGTACTTC. Complete variable domain (other parts from reference TRBV29-1 and TRBJ2-5): SAVISQKPSRDICQRGTSLTIQCQVDSQVTMMFWYRQQPGQSLTLIATANQGSEATYESGFVIDKFPISRPNLTFSTLTVSNMSPEDSSIYLCSVESDREQETQYFGPGTRLLVL.

The table lists this clonotype with a few counts. The chain uses TRBV27 and TRBJ1-2; 8 positions match TRBD1. The V segment lost 2 bases and the J segment 3 bases; nucleotides outside the gene matches: 2. CDR1 is MNHEY and CDR2 is SMNVEV in the germline V gene (reference sequence). The CDR3 consists of 14 residues. CDR3 amino acids: CASSLGQGYYGYTF. DNA for the CDR3: TGTGCCAGCAGTTTAGGACAGGGCTACTATGGCTACACCTTC.

The table lists this clonotype with a few counts. The chain is built from TRBV9 and TRBJ1-2; D ambiguous. The CDR3 is 15 amino acids. Trimming left V 0 bases short and J 0 bases short, with 9 bases between. Germline assignment: CDR1 SGDLS and CDR2 YYNGEE. CDR3 amino acids: CASSVESVPNYGYTF. CDR3 in DNA: TGTGCCAGCAGCGTAGAGAGCGTTCCTAACTATGGCTACACCTTC.

This clonotype came up a few times. V usage is TRBV7-2 and J usage is TRBJ2-7, with 10 bases lining up with TRBD1. V lost 7 bases and J lost 2; bases outside the gene matches: 5. Germline CDR1 reads SGHTA; CDR2 reads FQGNSA. This CDR3 has 14 amino acids. Here the CDR3 reads CASKTGGPTYEQYF. In nucleotides, the CDR3 is TGTGCCAGCAAGACAGGGGGCCCAACCTACGAGCAGTACTTC.

V is TRBV5-6 and J is TRBJ2-5, with D uncertain. V was clipped by 2 bases and J by 2 bases, with 13 bases between them. CDR3 length: 15 residues. Germline loops: CDR1 SGHDT, CDR2 YYEEEE. CDR3 amino acids: CASSFGQAQQETQYF. DNA for the CDR3: TGTGCCAGCAGCTTCGGTCAGGCGCAACAAGAGACCCAGTACTTC.

V and J are TRBV9 and TRBJ2-3; the D is unclear. V lost 0 bases, J lost 2 bases, and 7 bases lay in between. The CDR3 is 14 residues long. CDR1 SGDLS and CDR2 YYNGEE come from the germline V gene. Here the CDR3 DNA reads TGTGCCAGCAGCGTAGGGGCGACCACAGATACGCAGTATTTT. Translating it yields CASSVGATTDTQYF.

The chain joins TRBV29-1 to TRBJ1-1; D is uncertain. CDR1 and CDR2 (germline): SQVTM, ANQGSEA. This CDR3 region has 12 residues. Deletions cut 6 bases from V and 3 bases from J, with 11 bases between. CDR3 protein: CSVPSSYTEAFF. In DNA form, the CDR3 reads TGCAGCGTGCCCTCGTCTTACACTGAAGCTTTCTTT. The complete variable domain, with remaining parts taken from reference TRBV29-1 and TRBJ1-1, reads SAVISQKPSRDICQRGTSLTIQCQVDSQVTMMFWYRQQPGQSLTLIATANQGSEATYESGFVIDKFPISRPNLTFSTLTVSNMSPEDSSIYLCSVPSSYTEAFFGQGTRLTVV.

This clonotype was detected only a few times. This chain joins TRBV4-1 and TRBJ2-1; 10 bases are a match to TRBD1. This CDR3 has 15 amino acids. Germline V lookup: CDR1 MGHRA, CDR2 YSYEKL. The junction had 6 bases not matched to a gene; V was cut back by 2 bases and J by 8 bases. CDR3 loop: CASSQRDRGSHEQFF. The CDR3 region has the DNA TGCGCCAGCAGCCAAAGGGACAGGGGTAGTCATGAGCAGTTCTTC.

V usage is TRBV7-6 and J usage is TRBJ2-5, with no clear D. V was shortened by 0 bases and J by 3 bases, with 11 bases between the two germline ends. CDR1 and CDR2 from the germline V gene are SGHVS and FNYEAQ. The CDR3 length is 15 residues. This CDR3 is CASSLARLPKETQYF. The CDR3 nucleotides are TGTGCCAGCAGCTTAGCAAGGCTACCTAAAGAGACCCAGTACTTC.

This clonotype came up many times. This sequence joins TRBV7-9 and TRBJ1-1; D is unclear. Trimming removed 0 bases from V and 5 bases from J, with 4 bases in between. CDR1 SEHNR and CDR2 FQNEAQ come from the germline V gene (reference sequence). The CDR3 consists of 12 residues. Here the CDR3 reads CASSLAGTEAFF. The CDR3 region has the DNA TGTGCCAGCAGCTTAGCAGGGACTGAAGCTTTCTTT.

This chain links TRBV12-3 or TRBV12-4 with TRBJ2-1, with 14 bases fitting TRBD2. This CDR3 is 16 amino acids long. The ends lost 5 bases at V and 8 bases at J; junction bases unmatched: 8. The CDR3 nucleotides read TGTGCCAGCAGTCCTAGACTAGCGGGGGGGCAGGATGAGCAGTTCTTC. Protein: CASSPRLAGGQDEQFF.

The chain is built from TRBV12-3 or TRBV12-4 and TRBJ1-2; D ambiguous. Trimming pared 4 bases from V and 4 bases from J, leaving 10 bases between. The length of the CDR3 is 13 residues. The CDR3 nucleotides are TGTGCCAGCAGTTCTACAGTGGGCTATGGCTACACCTTC. Encoded protein: CASSSTVGYGYTF.

This clonotype was seen just once. The CDR3 protein is CSVEGDGGAEQYF. As DNA, the CDR3 is TGCAGCGTTGAAGGGGACGGAGGGGCCGAGCAGTACTTC. V usage is TRBV29-1 and J usage is TRBJ2-7; possibly TRBD2 for D (6 bases). Germline assignment: CDR1 SQVTM and CDR2 ANQGSEA. V shed 1 base and J shed 6 bases, with 13 bases lying between them. This CDR3 region has 13 residues.

The chain carries TRBV10-3 and TRBJ2-1; 11 bases map to TRBD2. Per the germline V gene, CDR1 is ENHRY and CDR2 is SYGVKD. The CDR3 consists of 16 residues. The V gene end was trimmed by 2 bases and the J gene end by 8 bases; junction bases not matched to a gene: 8. The DNA of the CDR3 is TGTGCCATCAGTGAGGATACTAGCGGGAGCCGAGATGAGCAGTTCTTC. This encodes CAISEDTSGSRDEQFF.

This chain connects TRBV4-1 to TRBJ2-5, with D possibly TRBD1 on 5 matching bases. The CDR3 covers 16 residues. V was cut by 7 bases and J by 3 bases, with 21 bases left in between. Germline CDR1 is MGHRA and CDR2 is YSYEKL. The CDR3 protein is CASKPLWGRVEETQYF. CDR3 DNA: TGCGCCAGCAAACCTCTCTGGGGCAGGGTAGAAGAGACCCAGTACTTC.

The chain has TRBV5-1 and TRBJ2-3, with 10 nucleotides matching TRBD1. Germline V gene data show CDR1 as SGHRS and CDR2 as YFSETQ. The CDR3 has 15 residues. V shed 3 bases and J 1 base; nucleotides not matched to a gene: 2. The CDR3 bases are TGCGCCAGCAGCTCGGGGACAGGGGGCACAGATACGCAGTATTTT. As protein: CASSSGTGGTDTQYF. The full variable domain, rest sourced from reference TRBV5-1 and TRBJ2-3, is KAGVTQTPRYLIKTRGQQVTLSCSPISGHRSVSWYQQTPGQGLQFLFEYFSETQRNKGNFPGRFSGRQFSNSRSEMNVSTLELGDSALYLCASSSGTGGTDTQYFGPGTRLTVL.

This clonotype was detected a few times. The chain recombines TRBV20-1 with TRBJ2-7; TRBD2 matches 7 bases. Germline V gives CDR1 DFQATT, CDR2 SNEGSKA (reference sequence). V lost 0 bases, J lost 0 bases, and 11 bases stayed unmatched. The CDR3 totals 17 residues. In DNA, the CDR3 is TGCAGTGCTAGAGATCGTAGCGGGCTAAGCCCCTCCTACGAGCAGTACTTC. Protein: CSARDRSGLSPSYEQYF.

The J gene is TRBJ1-4, the V gene TRBV29-1; a weak D match, TRBD1 (5 bases). CDR1 is SQVTM and CDR2 is ANQGSEA in the germline V gene. The V end was cut by 1 base, the J end by 7 bases, with 13 bases between. The CDR3 runs 14 residues. CDR3 DNA sequence: TGCAGCGTTGAAGTGGCCAGGGAGGGTGAAAAACTGTTTTTT. Its translation: CSVEVAREGEKLFF.

This clonotype was seen at least ten times. J is TRBJ2-5 and V is TRBV29-1; a possible D gene is TRBD1 (6 bases). The CDR3 has 16 amino acids. CDR1 and CDR2 from the germline V gene are SQVTM and ANQGSEA. Trimming cost V 2 bases and J 5 bases, with 21 bases left between them. CDR3 sequence reads: CSVELPWQGTEETQYF. CDR3 DNA: TGCAGCGTTGAACTGCCTTGGCAGGGGACGGAGGAGACCCAGTACTTC.

This clonotype showed up just a few times. This chain joins TRBV6-4 and TRBJ2-2; no clear D. The CDR3 has 14 amino acids. Per germline, CDR1 MRHNA and CDR2 SNTAGT. With 8 bases removed from V and 1 base from J, the gap between germline ends came to 11 bases. CDR3 sequence reads: CASRTDLNTGELFF. The CDR3, as DNA: TGTGCCAGCCGGACCGATTTGAACACCGGGGAGCTGTTTTTT.

This clonotype has just a few counts. The V gene is TRBV29-1, the J gene TRBJ2-7; 7 nucleotides match TRBD2. V was pared by 3 bases and J by 7 bases, with 15 bases of the junction left unmatched. The CDR3 extends over 15 amino acids. CDR1 and CDR2 from the germline V gene are SQVTM and ANQGSEA. CDR3 bases: TGCAGCGTTGAGGATTTGTGGGAGGGCCAACGTGAGCAGTACTTC. Its protein is CSVEDLWEGQREQYF.

This chain uses TRBV4-3 with TRBJ2-1; 9 positions agree with TRBD2. CDR1 is LGHNA and CDR2 is YSLEER in the germline V gene. Germline trimming cut 2 bases from V and 15 bases from J; bases unmatched to any gene: 11. This CDR3 has 14 amino acids. The CDR3 loop is CASSQFTSGPIGFF. Here the CDR3 DNA reads TGCGCCAGCAGCCAATTCACTAGCGGGCCTATCGGGTTCTTC.

The chain joins TRBV4-1 to TRBJ1-2; the D gene is possibly TRBD1 (6 bases). V was trimmed by 8 bases and J by 1 base, leaving 8 bases between them. This CDR3 is 12 amino acids long. Germline values: CDR1 MGHRA, CDR2 YSYEKL. DNA for the CDR3: TGCGCCAGCTTGGGACATAACTATGGCTACACCTTC. Amino acid sequence: CASLGHNYGYTF.

The chain combines TRBV10-3 with TRBJ2-1; D remains ambiguous. V was pared by 6 bases and J by 4 bases, with 4 bases between. Germline V gene data show CDR1 as ENHRY and CDR2 as SYGVKD. This CDR3 spans 11 amino acids. The CDR3 bases are TGTGCCATCAGGTATTACAATGAGCAGTTCTTC. Amino acid sequence: CAIRYYNEQFF.

This clonotype was seen a few times. V is TRBV7-9 and J is TRBJ2-3; no firm D call. Trimming pared 0 bases from V and 4 bases from J, leaving 2 bases between. CDR1 is SEHNR, CDR2 FQNEAQ, per germline (reference sequence). The length of the CDR3 is 12 residues. CDR3 loop: CASSLASDTQYF. The CDR3 DNA sequence: TGTGCCAGCAGCTTAGCTTCAGATACGCAGTATTTT.

This clonotype was counted only a few times. CDR3 protein: CATSFQREDTGELFF. The DNA of the CDR3 is TGTGCCACCAGCTTTCAGCGGGAGGACACCGGGGAGCTGTTTTTT. The gene calls are TRBV15 and TRBJ2-2; TRBD2 matches 9 bases. The V gene's germline CDR1 is LNHNV and CDR2 YYDKDF (reference sequence). V trimming: 5 bases; J trimming: 3 bases; junction bases outside the gene matches: 4. The CDR3 consists of 15 residues.